These 4 T cell receptor beta chains came from one sample sequenced in a study of regulatory T cells in long-lasting Graves disease. Construction of TCR beta libraries relied on iRepertoire HTBI primers and on Arm-PCR targeting CDR3 regions. A single record per CDR3 protein comes from TCRdb applying MiXCR to the multiplex PCR reads. The table lists about 440,000 distinct CDR3 sequences, more than 12% of them singletons. The sample's time point: newly diagnosed GD, antithyroid drugs for less than 3 months. The TCR library was prepared using RNA isolated from PBMCs. This sample also belongs to another study, concerning T cells in Graves' hyperthyroidism and ophthalmopathy.

The sample consisted of peripheral blood mononuclear cells (PBMCs), taken at new diagnosis, from a patient treated with antithyroid drugs. These TCRs come from a woman in her 30s with Graves disease.

This clonotype was observed at least ten times. V usage is TRBV7-9 and J usage is TRBJ1-1; 8 nucleotides match TRBD1. Losses at the gene ends were 3 bases for V and 3 bases for J; bases not matched to a gene: 6. Germline loops: CDR1 SEHNR, CDR2 FQNEAQ (reference sequence). The CDR3 contains 15 residues. The CDR3 loop is CASSFETGEDTEAFF. In nucleotides, the CDR3 is TGTGCCAGCAGCTTCGAGACAGGGGAGGACACTGAAGCTTTCTTT.

In this sample, this clonotype turned up many times. V and J are TRBV20-1 and TRBJ2-1, with D possibly TRBD1 on 5 matching bases. Trimming removed 3 bases from V and 1 base from J, with 7 bases in between. The V gene's germline CDR1 is DFQATT and CDR2 SNEGSKA (reference sequence). This CDR3 has 13 residues. The CDR3 DNA is TGCAGTGCTAGTGGGGCTTCCTACAATGAGCAGTTCTTC. It codes for CSASGASYNEQFF.

This clonotype appeared many times. The chain recombines TRBV30 with TRBJ2-5; possible D gene TRBD2, 6 bases. CDR1 is GTSNPN and CDR2 is SVGIG in the germline V gene (reference sequence). The CDR3 runs 13 residues. V was trimmed by 0 bases and J by 4 bases, leaving 9 bases between them. The CDR3 nucleotides are TGTGCCTGGAGTGTAGGTAGCGGAGAGACCCAGTACTTC. Translating it yields CAWSVGSGETQYF.

This clonotype has more than one count but fewer than ten. The genes are TRBV3-1 and TRBJ1-1; D perhaps matches TRBD1 (5 bases). This CDR3 has 14 residues. Per the germline V gene, CDR1 is LGHDT and CDR2 is YNNKEL (reference sequence). The germline V and J ends were trimmed by 0 bases and 11 bases, with 16 bases remaining between them. CDR3 region: CASSQDWGLGEAFF. In DNA, the CDR3 is TGTGCCAGCAGCCAAGATTGGGGACTGGGCGAGGCTTTCTTT.